The clone carrying this T cell receptor beta chain showed up many times. Its specificity is unknown. The sample belongs to a study of T-cell reconstitution after alpha-beta-depleted transplantation in children. The CDR3 has 14 residues. Germline V gives CDR1 SGHDT, CDR2 YYEEEE. Trimming shortened V by 1 base and J by 2 bases, and 6 bases separated the two germline ends. Overall study results and limits: When one year had passed after transplant, most T-cell counts and diversity came from newly produced T cells. At day 60, the high TCRbeta diversity found in some patients originated from recipient T cells and thymic progenitors that had survived. Several hundred expanded graft clones reportedly gave rise to the alpha-beta T cells present about two months after transplant.

Preparation of the TCRbeta library involved a method that used unique molecular identifiers. A single record per CDR3 protein comes from TCRdb applying MiXCR to the PCR reads. The sample carries about 980,000 distinct CDR3 sequences, about 30% recorded once. V is TRBV5-6 and J is TRBJ1-4; no definite D call. The receptor comes from a boy under three years old who had a stem cell transplant for SCID, so the T cells may come from the graft donor. Sequenced here: PBMCs, mostly from graft donor cells, sampled 360 days after TCRalphabeta/CD19-depleted stem cell transplant. The CDR3 sequence: CASSLRVTNEKLFF. DNA for the CDR3: TGTGCCAGCAGCTTGCGGGTCACTAATGAAAAACTGTTTTTT.